These T cell receptor beta chains were read from a single sample in a study of long-term antiretroviral therapy in people with HIV. Assay: immunoSEQ multiplex PCR; the TCRdb copy retains only in-frame clones and omits some. The sample lists 25,000 to 35,000 clones; roughly 90% were seen once. Sample: unsorted PBMCs, taken 2 years after starting antiretroviral therapy. These receptors were obtained from a middle-aged man with HIV. Both conserved end residues are part of each CDR3. Each record gives: J gene, clone size, D gene, CDR3 length, V gene, CDR3 DNA, CDR3 protein. D genes are given only for firm matches. Some rows mark clone size as missing; the rest say once, few, many or name a class of expanded clone.

j_call: TRBJ1-5
clone_size: -
d_call: -
cdr3_length: 13
v_call: TRBV2
cdr3_nt: TGTGCCAGCAGTGAAAGGGTCGGGGTCCCCCAGCATTTT
cdr3_aa: CASSERVGVPQHF

j_call: TRBJ2-7
clone_size: -
d_call: -
cdr3_length: 15
v_call: TRBV11-2
cdr3_nt: TGTGCCAGCAGCTTAGGGTACACGGGGGTAGGGGAGCAGTACTTC
cdr3_aa: CASSLGYTGVGEQYF

j_call: TRBJ1-4
clone_size: -
d_call: -
cdr3_length: 17
v_call: TRBV4-1
cdr3_nt: TGCGCCAGCAGCCAAGTACCCCCACCGGCAACTAATGAAAAACTGTTTTTT
cdr3_aa: CASSQVPPPATNEKLFF

j_call: TRBJ2-7
clone_size: few
d_call: -
cdr3_length: 14
v_call: TRBV28
cdr3_nt: TGTGCCAGCAGTTTATTAGAGGGGAGGCACGAGCAGTACTTC
cdr3_aa: CASSLLEGRHEQYF

j_call: TRBJ2-7
clone_size: -
d_call: -
cdr3_length: 14
v_call: TRBV6-5
cdr3_nt: TGTGCCAGCAGCGGACAGATGGGCTCCTACGAGCAGTACTTC
cdr3_aa: CASSGQMGSYEQYF

j_call: TRBJ1-2
clone_size: -
d_call: -
cdr3_length: 15
v_call: TRBV4-1
cdr3_nt: TGCGCCAGCAGCCCCGGAACCCCGGGCATCTATGGCTACACCTTC
cdr3_aa: CASSPGTPGIYGYTF

j_call: TRBJ2-2
clone_size: -
d_call: TRBD1
cdr3_length: 13
v_call: TRBV5-1
cdr3_nt: TGCGCCAGCCATCCGACAGGGCTCGGGGAGCTGTTTTTT
cdr3_aa: CASHPTGLGELFF

j_call: TRBJ1-1
clone_size: -
d_call: TRBD1
cdr3_length: 14
v_call: TRBV6-4
cdr3_nt: TGTGCCAGCAGTTCGGGACAGGGGGCCTCTGAAGCTTTCTTT
cdr3_aa: CASSSGQGASEAFF

j_call: TRBJ2-1
clone_size: -
d_call: TRBD2
cdr3_length: 14
v_call: TRBV14
cdr3_nt: TGTGCCAGCAGCCCGGTCATGGGAGGGGATGAGCAGTTCTTC
cdr3_aa: CASSPVMGGDEQFF

j_call: TRBJ1-2
clone_size: once
d_call: -
cdr3_length: 13
v_call: TRBV30
cdr3_nt: TGTGCCTGGAGCCCCGACGATAACTATGGCTACACCTTC
cdr3_aa: CAWSPDDNYGYTF

j_call: TRBJ2-5
clone_size: -
d_call: TRBD1
cdr3_length: 15
v_call: TRBV5-1
cdr3_nt: TGCGCCAGCAGCTTGGCCGGGGACAGACAAGAGACCCAGTACTTC
cdr3_aa: CASSLAGDRQETQYF

j_call: TRBJ2-1
clone_size: -
d_call: TRBD2
cdr3_length: 13
v_call: TRBV7-9
cdr3_nt: TGTGCCAGCACCGGGGGGGTAGCCAATGAGCAGTTCTTC
cdr3_aa: CASTGGVANEQFF

j_call: TRBJ2-5
clone_size: -
d_call: TRBD1
cdr3_length: 17
v_call: TRBV18
cdr3_nt: TGTGCCAGCTCACCACGAGGACAGGGGGCGGGTCAAGAGACCCAGTACTTC
cdr3_aa: CASSPRGQGAGQETQYF

j_call: TRBJ1-6
clone_size: -
d_call: -
cdr3_length: 15
v_call: TRBV7-2
cdr3_nt: TGTGCCACCTCAATAGGAAGGGGGAGTCATTCACCCCTCCACTTT
cdr3_aa: CATSIGRGSHSPLHF

j_call: TRBJ1-5
clone_size: once
d_call: TRBD1
cdr3_length: 14
v_call: TRBV28
cdr3_nt: TGTGCCAGCAGTCCGCCGGACAGGGGTCAGCCCCAGCATTTT
cdr3_aa: CASSPPDRGQPQHF

j_call: TRBJ1-4
clone_size: once
d_call: TRBD1
cdr3_length: 14
v_call: TRBV9
cdr3_nt: TGTGCCAGCAGCGTACGGACAGGGGATGAAAAACTGTTTTTT
cdr3_aa: CASSVRTGDEKLFF

j_call: TRBJ2-7
clone_size: -
d_call: TRBD1
cdr3_length: 16
v_call: TRBV11-3
cdr3_nt: TGTGCCAGCAGCCCCAGCCTGACAGGGAAAACCTACGAGCAGTACTTC
cdr3_aa: CASSPSLTGKTYEQYF

j_call: TRBJ2-1
clone_size: -
d_call: -
cdr3_length: 11
v_call: TRBV5-4
cdr3_nt: TGTGCCAGCAGCAATCGGGGGGAGCAGTTCTTC
cdr3_aa: CASSNRGEQFF

j_call: TRBJ1-2
clone_size: -
d_call: -
cdr3_length: 12
v_call: TRBV19
cdr3_nt: TGTGCCAGTAGACCCGGGCAGGGCTCGACCACCTTC
cdr3_aa: CASRPGQGSTTF

j_call: TRBJ2-1
clone_size: -
d_call: TRBD2
cdr3_length: 15
v_call: TRBV7-6
cdr3_nt: TGTGCCAGCAGCTTTACTAGCGATTTTAACAATGAGCAGTTCTTC
cdr3_aa: CASSFTSDFNNEQFF

j_call: TRBJ1-2
clone_size: once
d_call: -
cdr3_length: 16
v_call: TRBV7-2
cdr3_nt: TGTGCCAGCAGCTTAGACAGGCAAAGAGAGGGCTATGGCTACACCTTC
cdr3_aa: CASSLDRQREGYGYTF

j_call: TRBJ1-1
clone_size: -
d_call: -
cdr3_length: 13
v_call: TRBV5-6
cdr3_nt: TGTGCCAGCAGCTTTACAGGGAACACTGAAGCTTTCTTT
cdr3_aa: CASSFTGNTEAFF

j_call: TRBJ1-5
clone_size: few
d_call: -
cdr3_length: 13
v_call: TRBV9
cdr3_nt: TGTGCCAGCAGCGTAGTAGCCGGGCAGCCCCAGCATTTT
cdr3_aa: CASSVVAGQPQHF

j_call: TRBJ2-3
clone_size: -
d_call: -
cdr3_length: 11
v_call: TRBV18
cdr3_nt: TGTGCCAGCTCACCACAAGATACGCAGTATTTT
cdr3_aa: CASSPQDTQYF

j_call: TRBJ2-1
clone_size: -
d_call: -
cdr3_length: 15
v_call: TRBV7-9
cdr3_nt: TGTGCCAGCAGCGGCCGGGACAAGTCATACAATGAGCAGTTCTTC
cdr3_aa: CASSGRDKSYNEQFF

j_call: TRBJ2-3
clone_size: few
d_call: TRBD1
cdr3_length: 19
v_call: TRBV14
cdr3_nt: TGTGCCAGCAGCCAAGATAGGGGACAGTTTCCCTCTAGCACAGATACGCAGTATTTT
cdr3_aa: CASSQDRGQFPSSTDTQYF